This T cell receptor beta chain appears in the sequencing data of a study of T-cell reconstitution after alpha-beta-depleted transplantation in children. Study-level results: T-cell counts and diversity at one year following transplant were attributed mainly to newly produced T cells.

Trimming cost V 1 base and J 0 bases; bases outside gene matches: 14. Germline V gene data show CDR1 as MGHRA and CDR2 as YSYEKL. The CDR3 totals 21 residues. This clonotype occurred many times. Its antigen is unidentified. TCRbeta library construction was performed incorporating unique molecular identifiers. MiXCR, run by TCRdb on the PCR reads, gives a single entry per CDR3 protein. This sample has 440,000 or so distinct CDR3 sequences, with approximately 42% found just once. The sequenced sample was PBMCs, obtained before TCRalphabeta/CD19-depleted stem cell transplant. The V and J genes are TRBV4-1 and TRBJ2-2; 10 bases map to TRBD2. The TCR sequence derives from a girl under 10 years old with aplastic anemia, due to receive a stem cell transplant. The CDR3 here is CASSQVRLAGHIFANTGELFF. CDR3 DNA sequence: TGCGCCAGCAGCCAAGTAAGACTAGCGGGCCACATCTTCGCGAACACCGGGGAGCTGTTTTTT.